This TCR beta chain was obtained from a study of cytomegalovirus exposure and HLA in healthy donors. Study-wide results and caveats: First-cohort TCR clusters tended to co-occur in the approximately 120 validation repertoires, a later analysis found. Accounts indicate the classifier identified cytomegalovirus status with strong specificity and sensitivity. The listing of about 150 TCR beta chains classed them as cytomegalovirus-associated. Usually a TCR sequence was rare, but some public TCRs were found in many donors.

Note on this clone: What it recognizes is unknown.

Data came from immunoSEQ multiplex PCR; TCRdb stores just in-frame clones and leaves some out. The sample shows 100,000 to 150,000 clones, approximately 81% of them seen only once. CDR1 is MGHRA, CDR2 YSYEKL, per germline. The ends lost 1 base at V and 10 bases at J; junction bases unmatched: 7. This CDR3 spans 14 amino acids. The V and J genes are TRBV4-1 and TRBJ2-1; 7 bases agree with TRBD2. The specimen was PBMCs. This TCR came from a woman aged 25 to 45 in good health and CMV-seronegative. CDR3 region: CASSQVLLAEEQFF. The DNA of the CDR3 is TGCGCCAGCAGCCAAGTCCTCCTAGCGGAGGAGCAGTTCTTC.